This section outlines one TCR beta chain sequence together with its context. Its antigen is not known. A much larger clone differs from this one at a single base, so this may be a read error. Together with a sample-barcoded 5' primer, a J-beta primer mix was included in a second PCR lasting about 6 to 11 cycles. Carrying 12 random nucleotides, a template-switch adaptor labeled each individual cDNA molecule. From the 5' RACE reads, TCRdb called clonotypes with MiXCR, one entry per CDR3 protein. The table includes about 1.5 million distinct CDR3 sequences, roughly 43% detected once. This sample is part of a study of blood T cells in healthy people across ages. Study-wide context: About one barcoded beta molecule was captured per two T cells (by template switching).

Study observations and caveats: It was the long-lived donors that had more naive CD4+ cells and higher diversity than aged donors.

The CDR3 runs to 14 residues. Trimming took off 1 base at V and 5 bases at J, with 9 bases between the two ends. From germline, CDR1 is SGHTA and CDR2 FQGNSA. J is TRBJ2-1 and V is TRBV7-2, with a possible D match to TRBD1 (5 bases). The sequence was obtained from a woman younger than 30 in good health. The sample comprised blood. The CDR3 is CASSLGKTDNEQFF. The DNA of the CDR3 is TGTGCCAGCAGCTTAGGAAAGACAGACAATGAGCAGTTCTTC.